A selection of T cell receptor beta chains follows, all from one sample in a study of early T cells in non-severe SARS-CoV-2 infection. TCRdb analysed the 5' RACE reads with MiXCR anew, one entry per CDR3 protein. The sample includes around 66,000 distinct CDR3 sequences, approximately 5.9% of them seen just once. Specimen: whole blood, collected at baseline. The receptor source for this set is an adult who was a healthcare worker with PCR-confirmed SARS-CoV-2 infection or an uninfected control (not recorded which). CDR3s include the opening cysteine and the closing phenylalanine or tryptophan. The D gene is left open where the match is weak. Clone size is given for some rows only: seen once, a few or many times, or a class if the clone is expanded.

v_gene: TRBV27
abundance: many
d_gene: -
j_gene: TRBJ1-1
CDR3nt: TGTGCCAGCAGTTTAGGTAGGAACACTGAAGCTTTCTTT
CDR3aa: CASSLGRNTEAFF

v_gene: TRBV19
abundance: many
d_gene: -
j_gene: TRBJ1-1
CDR3nt: TGTGCCAGTATGCGGGCACCCACCCTGAACACTGAAGCTTTCTTT
CDR3aa: CASMRAPTLNTEAFF

v_gene: TRBV12-3/TRBV12-4
abundance: -
d_gene: TRBD2
j_gene: TRBJ2-1
CDR3nt: TGTGCCAGCACCCTAGCGGCTCACAATGAGCAGTTCTTC
CDR3aa: CASTLAAHNEQFF

v_gene: TRBV28
abundance: many
d_gene: -
j_gene: TRBJ1-2
CDR3nt: TGTGCCAGCAGTCTCCATGGACAGAATCGTTGGGAGGCCTTC
CDR3aa: CASSLHGQNRWEAF

v_gene: TRBV5-1
abundance: many
d_gene: -
j_gene: TRBJ2-3
CDR3nt: TGCGCCAGCAGCAGGGATTGGGCGACTAGCACAGATACGCAGTATTTT
CDR3aa: CASSRDWATSTDTQYF

v_gene: TRBV29-1
abundance: many
d_gene: -
j_gene: TRBJ1-4
CDR3nt: TGCAGCGCCCAACAGGGTCTTAATGAAAAACTGTTTTTT
CDR3aa: CSAQQGLNEKLFF

v_gene: TRBV5-1
abundance: many
d_gene: -
j_gene: TRBJ2-2
CDR3nt: TGCGCCAGCAGCTTGGGGCGCGGGGAGCTGTTTTTT
CDR3aa: CASSLGRGELFF

v_gene: TRBV20-1
abundance: few
d_gene: -
j_gene: TRBJ2-7
CDR3nt: TGCAGTGCGCGGTACAGGGCCAGCGAGCAGTACTTC
CDR3aa: CSARYRASEQYF

v_gene: TRBV28
abundance: many
d_gene: TRBD1
j_gene: TRBJ2-3
CDR3nt: TGTGCCAGCAGGACCGGACAGGGTGTAGATACGCAGTATTTT
CDR3aa: CASRTGQGVDTQYF

v_gene: TRBV12-3/TRBV12-4
abundance: -
d_gene: TRBD2
j_gene: TRBJ2-5
CDR3nt: TGTGCCAGCAGTACGGGACTAGCGGGAGGGCAGTGGGAGACCCAGTACTTC
CDR3aa: CASSTGLAGGQWETQYF

v_gene: TRBV7-9
abundance: few
d_gene: -
j_gene: TRBJ1-2
CDR3nt: TGTGCCAGCAGTCCGTCCGGCGGGAAATATGGCTACACCTTC
CDR3aa: CASSPSGGKYGYTF

v_gene: TRBV28
abundance: many
d_gene: TRBD2
j_gene: TRBJ2-3
CDR3nt: TGTGCCAGCAGTTTATGGTCACTAGCGGGTCAGAGGTCCACAGATACGCAGTATTTT
CDR3aa: CASSLWSLAGQRSTDTQYF

v_gene: TRBV10-3
abundance: -
d_gene: TRBD1
j_gene: TRBJ2-2
CDR3nt: TGTGCCATCAGTGAAAGACAGGGTTCCACCGGGGAGCTGTTTTTT
CDR3aa: CAISERQGSTGELFF

v_gene: TRBV29-1
abundance: -
d_gene: -
j_gene: TRBJ1-1
CDR3nt: TGCAGCGTGAGGGGAATGAACACTGAAGCTTTCTTT
CDR3aa: CSVRGMNTEAFF

v_gene: TRBV30
abundance: -
d_gene: -
j_gene: TRBJ2-2
CDR3nt: TGTGCCTGGACGGTGATGGAGGAGAACACCGGGGAGCTGTTTTTT
CDR3aa: CAWTVMEENTGELFF

v_gene: TRBV7-2
abundance: many
d_gene: -
j_gene: TRBJ2-3
CDR3nt: TGTGCCAGCAGCTTAGCGGGTCCAGATACGCAGTATTTT
CDR3aa: CASSLAGPDTQYF

v_gene: TRBV3-1
abundance: few
d_gene: TRBD2
j_gene: TRBJ2-1
CDR3nt: TGTGCCAGCAGCCAAGTTCTAGCGGGAGTATATGACAATGAGCAGTTCTTC
CDR3aa: CASSQVLAGVYDNEQFF

v_gene: TRBV15
abundance: many
d_gene: -
j_gene: TRBJ2-5
CDR3nt: TGTGCCACCAGCAGAGATCCGGCAGCCCAAGAGACCCAGTACTTC
CDR3aa: CATSRDPAAQETQYF

v_gene: TRBV20-1
abundance: many
d_gene: TRBD1
j_gene: TRBJ1-2
CDR3nt: TGCAGTGCTAGACCAGGGGGCGCATATCTTCCACAGGAGGGCTACACCTTC
CDR3aa: CSARPGGAYLPQEGYTF

v_gene: TRBV20-1
abundance: many
d_gene: -
j_gene: TRBJ2-3
CDR3nt: TGCAGTGCTGGAGGACTAAGCGCGCAGTATTTT
CDR3aa: CSAGGLSAQYF

v_gene: TRBV28
abundance: many
d_gene: -
j_gene: TRBJ2-1
CDR3nt: TGTGCCAGCAGTACGCCAGGTAGCTCCTACAATGAGCAGTTCTTC
CDR3aa: CASSTPGSSYNEQFF

v_gene: TRBV4-3
abundance: many
d_gene: TRBD2
j_gene: TRBJ2-3
CDR3nt: TGCGCCAGCAGCCTGGTCAGCGGGAGCACGAATACGCAGTATTTT
CDR3aa: CASSLVSGSTNTQYF

v_gene: TRBV20-1
abundance: few
d_gene: -
j_gene: TRBJ2-5
CDR3nt: TGCAGTGCAACCCGGGAACAAGAGACCCAGTACTTC
CDR3aa: CSATREQETQYF

v_gene: TRBV6-1
abundance: -
d_gene: -
j_gene: TRBJ1-3
CDR3nt: TGTGCCAGCAGCCACGACAGACATGCCTCTGGAAACACCATATATTTT
CDR3aa: CASSHDRHASGNTIYF

v_gene: TRBV7-9
abundance: many
d_gene: -
j_gene: TRBJ2-2
CDR3nt: TGTGCCAGCAGCCCGGACCTGAGCGGGGAGCTGTTTTTT
CDR3aa: CASSPDLSGELFF

v_gene: TRBV7-6
abundance: few
d_gene: TRBD2
j_gene: TRBJ2-5
CDR3nt: TGTGCCAGCAGCCTGAGACGGACTAGCGAAGAGACCCAGTACTTC
CDR3aa: CASSLRRTSEETQYF

v_gene: TRBV6-6
abundance: many
d_gene: -
j_gene: TRBJ1-2
CDR3nt: TGTGCCAGCAGCCGAGGACAGCCCTATGGCTACACCTTC
CDR3aa: CASSRGQPYGYTF

v_gene: TRBV10-3
abundance: many
d_gene: -
j_gene: TRBJ2-7
CDR3nt: TGTGCCATCAGCGCTCCACGCAAGGGGGGTCGGGAGCAGTACTTC
CDR3aa: CAISAPRKGGREQYF

v_gene: TRBV6-5
abundance: many
d_gene: TRBD1
j_gene: TRBJ1-5
CDR3nt: TGTGCCAGCAGTTACTCTCGACAGGGCCTAACTCAGCCCCAGCATTTT
CDR3aa: CASSYSRQGLTQPQHF

v_gene: TRBV6-2/TRBV6-3
abundance: many
d_gene: -
j_gene: TRBJ2-1
CDR3nt: TGTGCCAGCAGTACAACCTACAATGAGCAGTTCTTC
CDR3aa: CASSTTYNEQFF

v_gene: TRBV29-1
abundance: -
d_gene: -
j_gene: TRBJ2-3
CDR3nt: TGCAGCGTTGATAGACGGGCAGATACGCAGTATTTT
CDR3aa: CSVDRRADTQYF

v_gene: TRBV4-2
abundance: few
d_gene: -
j_gene: TRBJ1-1
CDR3nt: TGTGCCAGCAGCCAAGACAGGGACACTGAAGCTTTCTTT
CDR3aa: CASSQDRDTEAFF

v_gene: TRBV7-6
abundance: medium-sized
d_gene: TRBD2
j_gene: TRBJ2-1
CDR3nt: TGTGCCAGCAGCTTAGCGCCTTCGGGACTAGCGGGAGCCGCCAATGAGCAGTTCTTC
CDR3aa: CASSLAPSGLAGAANEQFF

v_gene: TRBV5-1
abundance: many
d_gene: -
j_gene: TRBJ1-1
CDR3nt: TGCGCCAGCAGCCAAGACCCGAACACTGAAGCTTTCTTT
CDR3aa: CASSQDPNTEAFF

v_gene: TRBV7-2
abundance: -
d_gene: -
j_gene: TRBJ2-5
CDR3nt: TGTGCCAGCAGCTTAGAGACTTTTCAAGAGACCCAGTACTTC
CDR3aa: CASSLETFQETQYF

v_gene: TRBV6-5
abundance: many
d_gene: -
j_gene: TRBJ1-1
CDR3nt: TGTGCCAGCAGTTACGGGGGTAACACTGAAGCTTTCTTT
CDR3aa: CASSYGGNTEAFF

v_gene: TRBV28
abundance: many
d_gene: -
j_gene: TRBJ1-5
CDR3nt: TGTGCCAGCACCGCCAGTTTGGCCGGTCAGCCCCAGCATTTT
CDR3aa: CASTASLAGQPQHF

v_gene: TRBV20-1
abundance: many
d_gene: -
j_gene: TRBJ1-2
CDR3nt: TGCAGTGCTAGAGACGGCGAGGGCTACACCTTC
CDR3aa: CSARDGEGYTF

v_gene: TRBV29-1
abundance: many
d_gene: TRBD1
j_gene: TRBJ2-7
CDR3nt: TGCAGCGTTGACCTGACAGGGGACGGGTACGAGCAGTACTTC
CDR3aa: CSVDLTGDGYEQYF

v_gene: TRBV20-1
abundance: many
d_gene: -
j_gene: TRBJ1-5
CDR3nt: TGCAGTGCTCGGACCCTGAGTTACCAGCCCCAGCATTTT
CDR3aa: CSARTLSYQPQHF

v_gene: TRBV10-3
abundance: few
d_gene: TRBD1
j_gene: TRBJ2-2
CDR3nt: TGTGCCATCAGTGGAACAGGGGGCAGGGACACCGGGGAGCTGTTTTTT
CDR3aa: CAISGTGGRDTGELFF

v_gene: TRBV27
abundance: medium-sized
d_gene: -
j_gene: TRBJ2-7
CDR3nt: TGTGCCAGCAGCTTTAGCGGTCCCTCCTACGAGCAGTACTTC
CDR3aa: CASSFSGPSYEQYF

v_gene: TRBV10-3
abundance: -
d_gene: TRBD2
j_gene: TRBJ2-1
CDR3nt: TGTGCCATCAGTAGTACTAGCGGGAGTAGCCCAGGGGAGCAGTTCTTC
CDR3aa: CAISSTSGSSPGEQFF